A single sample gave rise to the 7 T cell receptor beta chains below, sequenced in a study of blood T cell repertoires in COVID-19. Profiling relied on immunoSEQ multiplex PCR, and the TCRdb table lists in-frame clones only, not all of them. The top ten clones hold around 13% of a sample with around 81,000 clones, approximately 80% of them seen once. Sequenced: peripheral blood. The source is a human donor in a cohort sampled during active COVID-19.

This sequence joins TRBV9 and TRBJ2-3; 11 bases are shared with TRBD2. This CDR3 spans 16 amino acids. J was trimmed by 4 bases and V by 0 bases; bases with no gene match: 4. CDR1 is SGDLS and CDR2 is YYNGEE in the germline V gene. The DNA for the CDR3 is TGTGCCAGCAGCGTAGGAGTAGCGGGGGGGCCAGATACGCAGTATTTT. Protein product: CASSVGVAGGPDTQYF.

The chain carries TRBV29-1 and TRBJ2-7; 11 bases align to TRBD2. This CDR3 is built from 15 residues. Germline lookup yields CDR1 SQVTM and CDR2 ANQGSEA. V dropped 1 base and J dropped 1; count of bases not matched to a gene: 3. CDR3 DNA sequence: TGCAGCGTTGAAGGGGGGACTAGCGGTTCCTACGAGCAGTACTTC. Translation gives CSVEGGTSGSYEQYF.

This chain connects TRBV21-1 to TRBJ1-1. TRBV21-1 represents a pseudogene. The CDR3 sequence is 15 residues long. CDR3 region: CASSSTGGRDTEAFF. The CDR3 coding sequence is TGTGCCAGCAGCAGTACGGGGGGAAGGGACACTGAAGCTTTCTTT.

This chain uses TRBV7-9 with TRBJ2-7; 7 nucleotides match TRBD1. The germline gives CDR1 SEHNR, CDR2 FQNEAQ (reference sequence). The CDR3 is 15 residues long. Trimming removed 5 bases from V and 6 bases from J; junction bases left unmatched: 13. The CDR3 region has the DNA TGTGCCAGCAGCCAACAAGGGACAGTTATAGGCGAGCAGTACTTC. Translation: CASSQQGTVIGEQYF.

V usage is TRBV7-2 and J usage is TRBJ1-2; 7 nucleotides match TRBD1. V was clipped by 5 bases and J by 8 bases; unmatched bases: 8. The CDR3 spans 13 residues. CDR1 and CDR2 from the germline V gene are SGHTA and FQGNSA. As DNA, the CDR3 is TGTGCCAGCAGCCCCTCCCAGGGGGGAGGCTACACCTTC. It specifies CASSPSQGGGYTF.

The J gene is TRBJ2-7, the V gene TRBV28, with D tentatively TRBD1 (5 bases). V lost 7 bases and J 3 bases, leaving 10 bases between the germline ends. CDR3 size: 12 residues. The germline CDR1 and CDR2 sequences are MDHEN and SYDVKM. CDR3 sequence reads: CASTYQGYEQYF. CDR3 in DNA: TGTGCCAGCACCTATCAGGGCTACGAGCAGTACTTC.

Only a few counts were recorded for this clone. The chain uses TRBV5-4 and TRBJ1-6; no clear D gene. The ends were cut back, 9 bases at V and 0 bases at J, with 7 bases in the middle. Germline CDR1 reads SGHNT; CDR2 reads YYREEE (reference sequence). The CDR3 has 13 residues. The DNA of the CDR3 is TGTGCCACGTCGGGCTCCTATAATTCACCCCTCCACTTT. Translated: CATSGSYNSPLHF. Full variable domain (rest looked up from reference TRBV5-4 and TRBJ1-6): ETGVTQSPTHLIKTRGQQVTLRCSSQSGHNTVSWYQQALGQGPQFIFQYYREEENGRGNFPPRFSGLQFPNYSSELNVNALELDDSALYLCATSGSYNSPLHFGNGTRLTVT.